These 21 T cell receptor beta chains were all obtained from the same sample, sequenced in a study of cytomegalovirus exposure and HLA in healthy donors. The PCR used 60 Vbeta and 13 Jbeta primers. Profiling relied on immunoSEQ multiplex PCR, and the TCRdb table lists in-frame clones only, not all of them. This listing includes 50,000 to 70,000 clones. Sequences were obtained from PBMCs. These receptors came from a man between 45 and 60 years old in good health and CMV-seropositive.

V gene TRBV6-1 combines with J gene TRBJ1-4; unclear D gene. The germline V gene has CDR1 MNHNS and CDR2 SASEGT. Deletions cut 4 bases from V and 0 bases from J, with 12 bases between. This CDR3 contains 16 residues. CDR3 in DNA: TGTGCCAGCAGTGGTCGGGTGATTGCAACTAATGAAAAACTGTTTTTT. This translates into CASSGRVIATNEKLFF.

The chain joins TRBV6-5 to TRBJ2-2; possible D gene TRBD2, 6 bases. The germline V gene encodes CDR1 MNHEY and CDR2 SVGAGI. V shed 6 bases and J shed 6 bases, with 14 bases lying between them. The CDR3 length is 14 residues. CDR3 in DNA: TGTGCCAGCAGCCGACAGCGGGTAGCCGGGGAGCTGTTTTTT. It translates to CASSRQRVAGELFF.

V and J are TRBV27 and TRBJ2-7, with D possibly matching TRBD1 (5 bases). This CDR3 spans 13 amino acids. V was cut by 0 bases and J by 6 bases, with 9 bases left in between. Germline CDR1 reads MNHEY; CDR2 reads SMNVEV (reference sequence). The DNA for the CDR3 is TGTGCCAGCAGTTTATCGTGGCAGGGCGAGCAGTACTTC. Translation: CASSLSWQGEQYF.

The rearrangement uses TRBV5-1 and TRBJ1-1, with D tentatively TRBD1 (5 bases). V lost 4 bases and J lost 0, with 19 bases in between. The CDR3 totals 17 residues. In germline, CDR1 is SGHRS, CDR2 YFSETQ. The CDR3 protein is CASSLNSGGPMNTEAFF. The CDR3 DNA reads TGCGCCAGCAGCCTGAACTCGGGGGGTCCCATGAACACTGAAGCTTTCTTT.

The J gene is TRBJ1-6, the V gene TRBV9; maybe TRBD1 (6 bases). CDR1 is SGDLS and CDR2 is YYNGEE in the germline V gene. The CDR3 runs to 15 residues. V lost 3 bases and J 5 bases, leaving 12 bases between the germline ends. CDR3 bases: TGTGCCAGCAGCGGAGGGGGGGGTAATAATTCACCCCTCCACTTT. As protein: CASSGGGGNNSPLHF. Full variable domain (remainder filled in from reference TRBV9 and TRBJ1-6): DSGVTQTPKHLITATGQRVTLRCSPRSGDLSVYWYQQSLDQGLQFLIQYYNGEERAKGNILERFSAQQFPDLHSELNLSSLELGDSALYFCASSGGGGNNSPLHFGNGTRLTVT.

The chain uses TRBV6-5 and TRBJ1-1; 7 bases are shared with TRBD1. This CDR3 spans 14 amino acids. Germline CDR1 and CDR2: MNHEY and SVGAGI. V shed 2 bases and J 4 bases; nucleotides not matched to a gene: 4. CDR3 DNA sequence: TGTGCCAGCAGTTACGAAGGGGGCTCCACTGAAGCTTTCTTT. This sequence encodes CASSYEGGSTEAFF.

This rearrangement joins TRBV6-6 to TRBJ2-2; 14 positions match TRBD2. Unmatched junction bases numbered 0, after V lost 5 bases and J lost 4 bases. This CDR3 comprises 15 residues. The germline CDR1 and CDR2 sequences are MNHNY and SVGAGI (reference sequence). DNA for the CDR3: TGTGCCAGCAGTGGGACTAGCGGGAGCACCGGGGAGCTGTTTTTT. This translates into CASSGTSGSTGELFF.

The CDR3 nucleotides read TGTGCCAGCAGCCAAACACAGGGGGCCAGCTATGGCTACACCTTC. Translation gives CASSQTQGASYGYTF. V gene TRBV14 combines with J gene TRBJ1-2; TRBD1 agrees at 9 bases. CDR3 size: 15 residues. CDR1 is SGHDN and CDR2 is FVKESK in the germline V gene. V was pared by 2 bases and J by 4 bases, with 5 bases of the junction left unmatched.

The V call is TRBV6-1, the J call TRBJ1-5; no reliable D call. CDR3 size: 13 residues. CDR1 and CDR2 from the germline V gene are MNHNS and SASEGT. V was trimmed by 7 bases and J by 3 bases, leaving 10 bases between them. In nucleotides, the CDR3 is TGTGCCAGCAATCCGGAGTCCAATCAGCCCCAGCATTTT. Protein sequence: CASNPESNQPQHF.

The rearrangement joins TRBV2 to TRBJ2-1; the D gene is possibly TRBD2 (5 bases). The CDR3 is made up of 14 amino acids. V shed 4 bases and J shed 5 bases, with 12 bases lying between them. Germline lookup yields CDR1 SNHLY and CDR2 FYNNEI. This CDR3 is CASSARTRNNEQFF. In DNA, the CDR3 is TGTGCCAGCAGTGCGAGGACTCGAAACAATGAGCAGTTCTTC.

This sequence joins TRBV28 and TRBJ1-4, with no clear D. The CDR3 contains 15 residues. V gave up 2 bases and J gave up 2 bases, with 9 bases separating them. Germline CDR1 is MDHEN and CDR2 is SYDVKM. This CDR3 is CASSLGGLTNEKLFF. CDR3 in DNA: TGTGCCAGCAGTTTAGGCGGTTTGACTAATGAAAAACTGTTTTTT.

In regard to this clone: No conserved phenylalanine or tryptophan ends this CDR3, so it is likely a read error. The chain is built from TRBV6-6 and TRBJ1-6; TRBD1 might be the D (6 bases). V dropped 4 bases and J dropped 6 bases, with 16 bases sitting between them. The CDR3 covers 16 residues. Per the germline V gene, CDR1 is MNHNY and CDR2 is SVGAGI (reference sequence). CDR3 coding DNA: TGTGCCAGCAGTTCGGACAGCCACGTATTTAATTCACCCCTCCACCTT. It is translated as CASSSDSHVFNSPLHL.

The chain recombines TRBV21-1 with TRBJ1-5. TRBV21-1 is reported as a pseudogene. The CDR3 is 15 amino acids. CDR3 sequence reads: CASSKRSVLNQPQHF. The CDR3 DNA is TGTGCCAGCAGCAAAAGAAGCGTTCTCAATCAGCCCCAGCATTTT.

The V call is TRBV10-3, the J call TRBJ2-1, with TRBD1 identical over 7 bases. Per the germline V gene, CDR1 is ENHRY and CDR2 is SYGVKD. The CDR3 has 13 amino acids. J lost 8 bases, V lost 11 bases, and 12 bases had no gene match. This CDR3 reads CAAKWTGSDEQFF. The CDR3 region has the DNA TGTGCCGCGAAGTGGACAGGTAGCGATGAGCAGTTCTTC.

CDR3 sequence (DNA): TGCGCCAGCAGCCAAGATGTAAGCATCGCCTACGAGCAGTACTTC. This translates into CASSQDVSIAYEQYF. J is TRBJ2-7 and V is TRBV4-3, with D unresolved. V shed 0 bases and J shed 2 bases, with 11 bases lying between them. CDR3 length: 15 amino acids. Germline CDR1 LGHNA, CDR2 YSLEER.

This chain joins TRBV6-5 and TRBJ1-2; D might be TRBD1 (5 bases). CDR3 length: 15 amino acids. Germline V lookup: CDR1 MNHEY, CDR2 SVGAGI. V lost 0 bases, J lost 0 bases, and 8 bases lay in between. The CDR3 DNA is TGTGCCAGCAGTTACTCCCCGACAGCTAACTATGGCTACACCTTC. As protein: CASSYSPTANYGYTF.

V is TRBV6-6 and J is TRBJ2-1, with 10 nucleotides matching TRBD2. The V gene end was trimmed by 8 bases and the J gene end by 7 bases; junction bases not matched to a gene: 8. The CDR3 has 14 amino acids. The germline gives CDR1 MNHNY, CDR2 SVGAGI (reference sequence). The CDR3, as DNA: TGTGCCAGCCAGAGCGGGGGGGCATTAAATGAGCAGTTCTTC. The encoded protein is CASQSGGALNEQFF.

The rearrangement uses TRBV7-8 and TRBJ2-5; perhaps TRBD2 as D (5 bases). V shed 7 bases and J shed 1 base, with 16 bases lying between them. The germline CDR1 and CDR2 sequences are SGHVS and FQNEAQ. The CDR3 has 15 residues. The CDR3 region has the DNA TGTGCCAGCAAAGAGGGCGGGTTGGCCCAAGAGACCCAGTACTTC. Translation gives CASKEGGLAQETQYF.

The chain links TRBV6-1 to TRBJ1-2; D is perhaps TRBD1 (5 bases). The germline gives CDR1 MNHNS, CDR2 SASEGT. The CDR3 contains 16 residues. The V end was cut by 0 bases, the J end by 6 bases, with 17 bases between. The CDR3: CASSEAWGRESHGYTF. DNA of the CDR3: TGTGCCAGCAGTGAAGCGTGGGGGAGGGAGTCCCATGGCTACACCTTC.

This chain connects TRBV5-4 to TRBJ1-2; perhaps TRBD1 as D (6 bases). CDR1 SGHNT and CDR2 YYREEE come from the germline V gene (reference sequence). The CDR3 length is 16 residues. Trimming took off 4 bases at V and 4 bases at J, with 20 bases between the two ends. CDR3 in amino acids: CASSPGSGGSGYGYTF. The CDR3 nucleotides are TGTGCCAGCAGCCCGGGGAGCGGGGGCTCAGGCTATGGCTACACCTTC.

The CDR3 DNA is TGCAGCGTTGAAGTGGTGACAGGCTACGAGCAGTACTTC. This translates into CSVEVVTGYEQYF. The rearrangement uses TRBV29-1 and TRBJ2-7; possibly TRBD1 for D (6 bases). CDR3 length: 13 amino acids. Germline CDR1 is SQVTM and CDR2 is ANQGSEA. The V and J ends lost 1 base and 3 bases respectively, with 10 bases between them.